These 2 T cell receptor beta chains came from one sample sequenced in a study of prognosis after radiotherapy for stage I lung cancer. Genomic DNA was subjected to two-round multiplex PCR for amplification of TCR beta CDR3. First-round PCR employed TRBV- and TRBJ-specific primers for each gene. TCRdb analysed the multiplex PCR reads with MiXCR anew, one entry per CDR3 protein. The sample holds 50,000 to 75,000 distinct CDR3 sequences; more than 25% are singletons and the top ten take 6% to 9%. The sequencing here drew on PBMCs, taken before or after stereotactic body radiation therapy (not recorded which). The receptors originated from a donor aged 50 or older with non-small cell lung cancer.

Ten or more counts support this clonotype. The rearrangement joins TRBV14 to TRBJ1-5; D remains ambiguous. The V gene's germline CDR1 is SGHDN and CDR2 FVKESK. V shed 1 base and J shed 6 bases, with 7 bases lying between them. This CDR3 comprises 13 residues. DNA for the CDR3: TGTGCCAGCAGCCAAGGGCCGACTCAGCCCCAGCATTTT. It specifies CASSQGPTQPQHF.

This clonotype was seen ten or more times. This chain links TRBV14 with TRBJ1-1; D ambiguous. Germline lookup yields CDR1 SGHDN and CDR2 FVKESK. Trimming removed 4 bases at V and 1 base at J, with 7 bases between. The CDR3 has 13 residues. CDR3 sequence reads: CASSLSTNTEAFF. CDR3 in DNA: TGTGCCAGCAGCCTTAGCACGAACACTGAAGCTTTCTTT.